These 27 T cell receptor beta chains were all obtained from the same sample, sequenced in a study of cytomegalovirus exposure and HLA in healthy donors. Method: immunoSEQ multiplex PCR; TCRdb's copy keeps in-frame clones and lacks some. This table has just under 150,000 clones, about 91% appearing once. Sequencing was done on a sample of PBMCs. The source of these receptors is a young man in good health and CMV-seropositive.

This chain joins TRBV5-1 and TRBJ1-4, with D unclear. The CDR3 extends over 13 amino acids. Germline assignment: CDR1 SGHRS and CDR2 YFSETQ. V lost 2 bases, J lost 5 bases, and 7 bases lay in between. This chain's CDR3 is CASSFDKNEKLFF. The CDR3 DNA sequence: TGCGCCAGCAGCTTTGACAAGAATGAAAAACTGTTTTTT.

The chain joins TRBV10-3 to TRBJ1-5; 8 bases match TRBD1. The CDR3 spans 13 residues. Per the germline V gene, CDR1 is ENHRY and CDR2 is SYGVKD. After removal of 4 bases from V and 7 bases from J, the junction contained 3 bases not matched to a gene. The CDR3 DNA is TGTGCCATCAGTGGGCAGGGGGCCCAGCCCCAGCATTTT. Protein sequence: CAISGQGAQPQHF.

This clone was seen just once. This rearrangement joins TRBV5-1 to TRBJ1-1; D not certain. CDR3 length equals 13 residues. V was pared by 5 bases and J by 0 bases, with 8 bases between. Germline V lookup: CDR1 SGHRS, CDR2 YFSETQ. The CDR3 coding sequence is TGCGCCAGCAGACCCACAGTGAACACTGAAGCTTTCTTT. Its translation is CASRPTVNTEAFF.

This clone has just one count. This chain's CDR3 is CASRRGGGEKLFF. CDR3 DNA: TGTGCCAGCAGGCGGGGAGGAGGGGAAAAACTGTTTTTT. The rearrangement joins TRBV7-9 to TRBJ1-4; D not certain. Germline loops: CDR1 SEHNR, CDR2 FQNEAQ (reference sequence). V lost 6 bases to trimming and J lost 8 bases, with 13 bases between them. CDR3 length: 13 amino acids.

The V call is TRBV6-1, the J call TRBJ2-3; tentatively, D is TRBD2 (5 bases). Trimming cost V 3 bases and J 0 bases, with 13 bases left between them. This CDR3 has 16 residues. Germline V gene sequence: CDR1 MNHNS, CDR2 SASEGT. In nucleotides, the CDR3 is TGTGCCAGCAGTGACTGGGGAGACTTCAGCACAGATACGCAGTATTTT. Translated: CASSDWGDFSTDTQYF.

V is TRBV14 and J is TRBJ2-7; TRBD2 aligns across 7 bases. Germline V gene lookup returns CDR1 SGHDN and CDR2 FVKESK. The ends lost 4 bases at V and 4 bases at J; junction bases unmatched: 4. The CDR3 is 13 amino acids. For the CDR3, the DNA is TGTGCCAGCAGCCCATCTAGCGGATACGAGCAGTACTTC. It specifies CASSPSSGYEQYF.

This chain joins TRBV7-9 and TRBJ1-5; D perhaps matches TRBD1 (6 bases). In germline, CDR1 is SEHNR, CDR2 FQNEAQ (reference sequence). Trimming removed 5 bases at V and 7 bases at J, with 15 bases between. This CDR3 comprises 14 residues. This CDR3 is CASSVTGIHQPQHF. In DNA form, the CDR3 reads TGTGCCAGCAGCGTTACAGGGATTCACCAGCCCCAGCATTTT.

The rearrangement uses TRBV19 and TRBJ1-5; D gene uncertain. With 3 bases removed from V and 3 bases from J, the gap between germline ends came to 3 bases. CDR3 size: 12 residues. Germline CDR1 is LNHDA and CDR2 is SQIVND (reference sequence). CDR3 nucleotides: TGTGCCAGTAGTATTAACAATCAGCCCCAGCATTTT. This encodes CASSINNQPQHF.

V gene TRBV6-6 combines with J gene TRBJ1-1, with 7 bases fitting TRBD1. J lost 2 bases, V lost 3 bases, and 3 bases had no gene match. Per germline, CDR1 MNHNY and CDR2 SVGAGI (reference sequence). The CDR3 is made up of 14 amino acids. CDR3 in amino acids: CASSYAGGNTEAFF. As DNA, the CDR3 is TGTGCCAGCAGTTATGCAGGGGGAAACACTGAAGCTTTCTTT.

The chain couples TRBV7-9 to TRBJ2-3; no clear D. Germline values: CDR1 SEHNR, CDR2 FQNEAQ (reference sequence). V lost 1 base to trimming and J lost 4 bases, with 12 bases between them. This CDR3 region has 15 residues. The CDR3 DNA follows: TGTGCCAGCAGCTTAGGAATCGTTATAGCAGATACGCAGTATTTT. Residues: CASSLGIVIADTQYF.

This clone was seen a few times. The V and J genes are TRBV5-1 and TRBJ2-4, with D perhaps matching TRBD1 (6 bases). In germline, CDR1 is SGHRS, CDR2 YFSETQ. CDR3 size: 15 residues. Between the trimmed V and J ends, which lost 4 bases and 8 bases, there was a span of 19 bases. CDR3: CASSRAAGVQDIQYF. CDR3 nucleotide sequence: TGCGCCAGCAGCCGAGCGGCAGGGGTACAGGACATTCAGTACTTC.

This clone was seen only a few times. The J gene is TRBJ2-7, the V gene TRBV5-6; D is uncertain. Per the germline V gene, CDR1 is SGHDT and CDR2 is YYEEEE. Trimming removed 7 bases from V and 2 bases from J, with 16 bases in between. The CDR3 runs to 14 residues. CDR3 DNA sequence: TGTGCCAGCGGTCATGGGCAGGTGGCCTACGAGCAGTACTTC. Encoded protein: CASGHGQVAYEQYF.

The chain has TRBV6-1 and TRBJ2-7; 7 nucleotides line up with TRBD1. V shed 6 bases, J shed 4 bases, and the junction held 9 bases outside the gene matches. CDR1 and CDR2 (germline): MNHNS, SASEGT. The CDR3 extends over 14 amino acids. The CDR3 DNA reads TGTGCCAGCAGCCGACAGGGTGTAGGGTACGAGCAGTACTTC. It translates to CASSRQGVGYEQYF.

This clone came up once. The V and J genes are TRBV5-1 and TRBJ1-1, with D maybe TRBD1 (5 bases). Per germline, CDR1 SGHRS and CDR2 YFSETQ. V was clipped by 6 bases and J by 2 bases, with 20 bases between them. This CDR3 contains 16 residues. CDR3 sequence (DNA): TGCGCCAGCAAGTGGACAACCGACGCCATTAACACTGAAGCTTTCTTT. It encodes CASKWTTDAINTEAFF.

The CDR3 DNA reads as TGCAGCGCCTGGTCCGGGACAGGGAGATCTGGCTACACCTTC. It encodes CSAWSGTGRSGYTF. V and J are TRBV29-1 and TRBJ1-2; 9 bases fit TRBD1. The CDR3 spans 14 residues. Germline V gives CDR1 SQVTM, CDR2 ANQGSEA. V was pared by 7 bases and J by 7 bases, with 13 bases of the junction left unmatched.

In this sample, this clone turned up once. This sample includes further DNA sequences coding for the same CDR3. The chain carries TRBV30 and TRBJ1-6; the match to TRBD1 covers 7 bases. Germline values: CDR1 GTSNPN, CDR2 SVGIG (reference sequence). With 7 bases clipped from V and 10 bases from J, the junction kept 7 bases outside the gene matches. The CDR3 has 12 residues. CDR3 region: CASQDRRSPLHF. CDR3 in DNA: TGTGCCTCTCAGGACAGGAGGTCACCCCTCCACTTT. The full variable domain, completed using reference TRBV30 and TRBJ1-6, is SQTIHQWPATLVQPVGSPLSLECTVEGTSNPNLYWYRQAAGRGLQLLFYSVGIGQISSEVPQNLSASRPQDRQFILSSKKLLLSDSGFYLCASQDRRSPLHFGNGTRLTVT.

The sample holds one count of this clone. The gene calls are TRBV5-1 and TRBJ1-2, with D maybe TRBD1 (5 bases). V lost 1 base and J 2 bases, leaving 9 bases between the germline ends. This CDR3 comprises 14 residues. CDR1 and CDR2 from the germline V gene are SGHRS and YFSETQ. Here the CDR3 reads CASSLTGSNYGYTF. The CDR3 DNA follows: TGCGCCAGCAGCTTGACAGGATCGAACTATGGCTACACCTTC.

The CDR3 loop reads CSVAQGASEAFF. The CDR3 DNA is TGCAGCGTCGCGCAGGGGGCTAGTGAAGCTTTCTTT. The chain links TRBV29-1 to TRBJ1-1, with 8 bases identical to TRBD1. Germline assignment: CDR1 SQVTM and CDR2 ANQGSEA. There are 12 residues in the CDR3. V shed 6 bases and J 7 bases; nucleotides not matched to a gene: 7.

The chain has TRBV5-1 and TRBJ2-7; maybe TRBD1 (5 bases). Trimming shortened V by 4 bases and J by 4 bases, and 9 bases separated the two germline ends. This CDR3 contains 12 residues. The V gene's germline CDR1 is SGHRS and CDR2 YFSETQ. Written as DNA, the CDR3 is TGCGCCAGCAGCCAAACAGGTTACGAGCAGTACTTC. It yields the protein CASSQTGYEQYF.

The chain uses TRBV12-5 and TRBJ1-5, with D perhaps matching TRBD1 (5 bases). The CDR3 is 15 amino acids. Germline-derived CDR1 and CDR2 are LGHNT and FRNRAP. V lost 1 base and J 3 bases, leaving 10 bases between the germline ends. The CDR3 DNA sequence: TGTGCTAGTGGTTTGGCTCAGGGCACCAATCAGCCCCAGCATTTT. Amino acid sequence: CASGLAQGTNQPQHF.

The chain joins TRBV19 to TRBJ1-1; D is undetermined. The CDR3 has 13 amino acids. The V end lost 2 bases, the J end lost 2 bases, and 6 bases lay between the germline ends. Germline V gene data show CDR1 as LNHDA and CDR2 as SQIVND (reference sequence). The CDR3 DNA reads TGTGCCAGTAGTATACAGATTAACACTGAAGCTTTCTTT. It specifies CASSIQINTEAFF.

This rearrangement joins TRBV6-1 to TRBJ1-1; D is unclear. Germline V gives CDR1 MNHNS, CDR2 SASEGT. The CDR3 runs 8 residues. V was shortened by 7 bases and J by 11 bases, with 5 bases between the two germline ends. The DNA for the CDR3 is TGTGCCAGCATAACTGCTTTCTTT. Its protein product is CASITAFF.

The CDR3 is CAGEEQGASEAFF. CDR3 nucleotide sequence: TGTGCCGGGGAGGAACAGGGGGCTTCTGAAGCTTTCTTT. The chain combines TRBV7-9 with TRBJ1-1, with 9 bases lining up with TRBD1. The CDR3 consists of 13 residues. V trimming: 11 bases; J trimming: 6 bases; junction bases outside the gene matches: 10. Germline V lookup: CDR1 SEHNR, CDR2 FQNEAQ (reference sequence).

The chain joins TRBV5-4 to TRBJ1-1; 9 bases map to TRBD1. This CDR3 region has 13 residues. The V and J ends lost 5 bases and 6 bases, in that order; junction bases with no gene match: 5. Germline CDR1 and CDR2: SGHNT and YYREEE (reference sequence). Here the CDR3 DNA reads TGTGCCAGCAGAGCGACAGGGGGTCCTGAAGCTTTCTTT. It codes for CASRATGGPEAFF.

The chain couples TRBV9 to TRBJ2-2; 9 bases map to TRBD2. Trimming at V came to 3 bases and at J to 2 bases, leaving 8 bases not matched to a gene. Germline values: CDR1 SGDLS, CDR2 YYNGEE. The CDR3 is 17 amino acids. The CDR3, as DNA: TGTGCCAGCAGCGCCGCTAGCGGGGCTATTAACACCGGGGAGCTGTTTTTT. It specifies CASSAASGAINTGELFF.

This clone has a handful of counts. Sequence at one end of the junction differs from germline and may be a read error. This chain uses TRBV7-7 with TRBJ2-3; D may be TRBD2 (6 bases). CDR3 size: 14 residues. The germline V gene has CDR1 SSHAT and CDR2 FNYEAQ (reference sequence). Here the CDR3 reads CASSLAAKTDTQYF. CDR3 sequence (DNA): TGTGCTAGCAGCTTAGCGGCAAAAACAGATACGCAGTATTTT.

The chain carries TRBV7-3 and TRBJ2-1, with a weak D call TRBD1 (5 bases). This CDR3 is 14 amino acids long. V dropped 3 bases and J dropped 1 base, with 7 bases sitting between them. Germline-derived CDR1 and CDR2 are SGHTA and FQGTGA. CDR3 amino acids: CASSFRGSYNEQFF. The CDR3 DNA is TGTGCCAGCAGCTTTAGGGGTTCCTACAATGAGCAGTTCTTC.